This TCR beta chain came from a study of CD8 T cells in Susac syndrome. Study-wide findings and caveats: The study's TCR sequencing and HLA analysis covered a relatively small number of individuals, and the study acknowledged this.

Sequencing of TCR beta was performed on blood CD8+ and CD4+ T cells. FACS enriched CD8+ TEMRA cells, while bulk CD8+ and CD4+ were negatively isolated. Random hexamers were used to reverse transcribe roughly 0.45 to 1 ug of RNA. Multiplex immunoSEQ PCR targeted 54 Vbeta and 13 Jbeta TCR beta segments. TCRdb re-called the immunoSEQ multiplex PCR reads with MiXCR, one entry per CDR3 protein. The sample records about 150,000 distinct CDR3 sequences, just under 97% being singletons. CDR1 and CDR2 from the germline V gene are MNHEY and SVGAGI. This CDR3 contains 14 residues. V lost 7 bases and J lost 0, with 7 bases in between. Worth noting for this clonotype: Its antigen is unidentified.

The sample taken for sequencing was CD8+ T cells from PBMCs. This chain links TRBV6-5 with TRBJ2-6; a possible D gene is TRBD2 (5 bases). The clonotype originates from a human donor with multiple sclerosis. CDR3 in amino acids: CASTRGSGANVLTF. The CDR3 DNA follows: TGTGCCAGCACCCGGGGCTCTGGGGCCAACGTCCTGACTTTC.